This TCR beta chain was captured in a study of blood T cell repertoires in COVID-19. Here immunoSEQ multiplex PCR was the method, and the copy in TCRdb shows in-frame clones only, minus some. Of approximately 67,000 clones listed, around 85% are singletons. This clone was observed a handful of times. V lost 0 bases, J lost 6 bases, and 12 bases lay in between. This CDR3 contains 14 residues. CDR1 SGHRS and CDR2 YFSETQ come from the germline V gene. The sequence was collected from an elderly woman with acute or convalescent COVID-19. This rearrangement joins TRBV5-1 to TRBJ1-1; perhaps TRBD1 as D (5 bases). Sequenced input: peripheral blood. The CDR3 is CASSLEGLLAEAFF. For the CDR3, the DNA is TGCGCCAGCAGCTTGGAGGGGCTTTTAGCTGAAGCTTTCTTT.